This is a list of T cell receptor beta chains from one sample in a study of control samples from healthy donors and cancer patients. The table came from immunoSEQ multiplex PCR; TCRdb's copy has only in-frame clones and leaves some out. The data show approximately 180,000 clones, approximately 92% seen once. The sequenced material came from blood. Receptors were obtained from a woman between 40 and 55 years old in good health. The CDR3 runs from the conserved cysteine through the conserved F or W. The D gene is left open where the match is weak. Some rows mark clone size as missing; the rest say once, few, many or name a class of expanded clone.

D	size	V	J	CDR3	DNA
NA	NA	TRBV25-1	TRBJ1-1	CASQGNTEAFF	TGTGCCAGCCAGGGGAACACTGAAGCTTTCTTT
NA	NA	TRBV6-5	TRBJ1-2	CASNPSPNYGYTF	TGTGCCAGCAATCCAAGCCCTAACTATGGCTACACCTTC
TRBD1	NA	TRBV19	TRBJ2-7	CASSLKPGQGSWVQYF	TGTGCCAGTAGTTTGAAGCCGGGACAGGGTTCCTGGGTGCAGTACTTC
NA	once	TRBV6-6	TRBJ1-2	CASSYSREGGYTF	TGTGCCAGCAGTTACTCCAGGGAGGGTGGCTACACCTTC
NA	NA	TRBV7-9	TRBJ1-2	CASSAQGRSNYGYTF	TGTGCCAGCAGCGCGCAGGGAAGAAGTAACTATGGCTACACCTTC
NA	NA	TRBV19	TRBJ2-7	CASSRSTQNSYEQYF	TGTGCCAGTAGCCGATCAACGCAGAACTCCTACGAGCAGTACTTC
TRBD1	once	TRBV28	TRBJ2-3	CASSFLKGPGTGDPSTDTQYF	TGTGCCAGCAGTTTTCTTAAAGGCCCCGGGACAGGAGACCCTAGCACAGATACGCAGTATTTT
TRBD2	NA	TRBV9	TRBJ2-5	CASSVAKASGGLFQETQYF	TGTGCCAGCAGCGTAGCTAAGGCTAGCGGGGGGTTATTTCAAGAGACCCAGTACTTC
NA	NA	TRBV2	TRBJ2-2	CASQPGVPLNTGELFF	TGTGCCAGCCAACCCGGGGTCCCACTAAACACCGGGGAGCTGTTTTTT
NA	NA	TRBV2	TRBJ1-1	CASIGANANTEAFF	TGTGCCAGCATTGGGGCGAATGCGAACACTGAAGCTTTCTTT